This TCR beta chain originates from a study of blood T cell repertoires in COVID-19. The wider study: The cDNA or gDNA used as material had been derived from T cells, B-cell-depleted T cells, or PBMCs.

Adults between roughly 18 and 95 years of age took part from about two dozen US areas. Researchers sorted participants into cohorts using their self-reported clinical history. Recovered participants had two consecutive negative NP/OP PCR tests, healthcare professional clearance, or symptom resolution. Using immunoSEQ multiplex PCR, the repertoire was profiled, and TCRdb retains in-frame clones only, with some absent. The data contain fewer than 350,000 clones, approximately 85% of them seen just once; the ten biggest clones take up over 2%. This sequence originates from a man aged 30 to 45 who had recovered from COVID-19. The sequenced sample was PBMCs or T cells enriched from blood (not recorded which).

CDR3 in amino acids: CASRERSENTEAFF. The CDR3 DNA sequence: TGCGCCAGCAGGGAGCGAAGTGAGAACACTGAAGCTTTCTTT. The V and J genes are TRBV5-1 and TRBJ1-1, with D unresolved. This CDR3 has 14 amino acids. Germline V gene sequence: CDR1 SGHRS, CDR2 YFSETQ. Trimming removed 5 bases from V and 1 base from J, with 12 bases in between.